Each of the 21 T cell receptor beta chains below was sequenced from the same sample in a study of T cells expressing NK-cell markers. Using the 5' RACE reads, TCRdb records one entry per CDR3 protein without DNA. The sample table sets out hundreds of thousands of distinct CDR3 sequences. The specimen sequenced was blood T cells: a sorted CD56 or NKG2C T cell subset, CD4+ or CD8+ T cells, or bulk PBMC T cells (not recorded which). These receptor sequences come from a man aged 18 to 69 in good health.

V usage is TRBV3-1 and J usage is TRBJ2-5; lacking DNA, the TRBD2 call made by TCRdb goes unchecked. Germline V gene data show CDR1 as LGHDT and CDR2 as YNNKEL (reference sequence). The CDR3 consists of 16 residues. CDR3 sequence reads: CASSQGVLAAQETQYF.

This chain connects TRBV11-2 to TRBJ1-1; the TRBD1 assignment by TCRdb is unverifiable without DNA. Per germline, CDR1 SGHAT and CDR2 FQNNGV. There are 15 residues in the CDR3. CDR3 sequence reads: CASSSRGGHYTEAFF. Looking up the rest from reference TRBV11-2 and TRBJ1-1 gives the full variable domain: EAGVAQSPRYKIIEKRQSVAFWCNPISGHATLYWYQQILGQGPKLLIQFQNNGVVDDSQLPKDRFSAERLKGVDSTLKIQPAKLEDSAVYLCASSSRGGHYTEAFFGQGTRLTVV.

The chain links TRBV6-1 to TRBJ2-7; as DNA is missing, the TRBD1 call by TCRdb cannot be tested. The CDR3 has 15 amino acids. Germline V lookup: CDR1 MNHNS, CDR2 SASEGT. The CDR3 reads CASCSPDGNSYEQYF.

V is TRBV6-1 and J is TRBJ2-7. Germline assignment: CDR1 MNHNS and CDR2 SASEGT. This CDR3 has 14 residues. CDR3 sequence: CASSESGLTYEQYF.

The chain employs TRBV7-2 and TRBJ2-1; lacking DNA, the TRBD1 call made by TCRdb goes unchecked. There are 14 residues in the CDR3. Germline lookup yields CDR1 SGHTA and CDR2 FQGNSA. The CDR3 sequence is CASHSGNYYNEQFF. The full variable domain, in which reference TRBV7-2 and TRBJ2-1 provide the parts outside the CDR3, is GAGVSQSPSNKVTEKGKDVELRCDPISGHTALYWYRQSLGQGLEFLIYFQGNSAPDKSGLPSDRFSAERTGGSVSTLTIQRTQQEDSAVYLCASHSGNYYNEQFFGPGTRLTVL.

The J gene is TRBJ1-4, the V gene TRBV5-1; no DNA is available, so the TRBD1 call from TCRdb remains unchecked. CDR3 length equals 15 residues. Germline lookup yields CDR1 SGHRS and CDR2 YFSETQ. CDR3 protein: CASSLLGQPNEKLFF.

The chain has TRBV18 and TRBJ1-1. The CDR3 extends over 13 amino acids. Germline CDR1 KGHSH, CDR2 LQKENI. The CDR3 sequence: CASFLQRDIEAFF.

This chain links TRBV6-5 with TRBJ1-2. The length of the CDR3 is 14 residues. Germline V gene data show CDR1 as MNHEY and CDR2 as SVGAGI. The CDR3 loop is CASSYSQGRYGYTF.

CDR3 sequence: CSTVGLNQPQHF. The chain joins TRBV20-1 to TRBJ1-5. Looked up from germline, CDR1 is DFQATT and CDR2 is SNEGSKA (reference sequence). The CDR3 is made up of 12 amino acids.

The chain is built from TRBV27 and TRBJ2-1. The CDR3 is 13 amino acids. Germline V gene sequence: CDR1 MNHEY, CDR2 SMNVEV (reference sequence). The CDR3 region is CASSLFSSNEQFF.

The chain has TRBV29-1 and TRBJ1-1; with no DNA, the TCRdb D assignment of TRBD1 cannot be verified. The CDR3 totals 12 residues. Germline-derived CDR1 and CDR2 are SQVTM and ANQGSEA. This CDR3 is CSGTGGLTEAFF.

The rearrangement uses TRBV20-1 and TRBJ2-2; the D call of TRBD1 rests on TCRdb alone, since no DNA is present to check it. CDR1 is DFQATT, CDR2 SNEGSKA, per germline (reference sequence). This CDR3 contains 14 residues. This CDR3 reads CSAIIPVAAGELFF.

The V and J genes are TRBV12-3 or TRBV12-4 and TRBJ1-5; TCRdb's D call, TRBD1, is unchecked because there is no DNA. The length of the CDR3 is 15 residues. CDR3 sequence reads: CASSRQEGDDQPQHF.

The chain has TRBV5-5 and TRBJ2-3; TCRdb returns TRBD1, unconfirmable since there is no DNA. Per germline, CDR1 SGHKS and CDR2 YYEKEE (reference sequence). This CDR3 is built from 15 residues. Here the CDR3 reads CASSFRVESTDTQYF.

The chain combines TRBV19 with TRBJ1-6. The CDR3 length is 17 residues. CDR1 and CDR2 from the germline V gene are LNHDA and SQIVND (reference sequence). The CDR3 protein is CASSIPKQSSYNSPLHF.

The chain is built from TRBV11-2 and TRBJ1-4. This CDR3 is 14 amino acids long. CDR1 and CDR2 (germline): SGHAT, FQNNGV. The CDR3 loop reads CASSLAGHNEKLFF.

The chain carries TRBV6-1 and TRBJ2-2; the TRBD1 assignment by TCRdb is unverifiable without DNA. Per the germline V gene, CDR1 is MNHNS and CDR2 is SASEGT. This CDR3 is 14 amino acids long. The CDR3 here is CASSDAEGPGELFF.

Here the CDR3 reads CASSLTSGGAETQYF. The rearrangement uses TRBV7-3 and TRBJ2-5; there is no DNA to check the TCRdb D call of TRBD2. CDR3 length equals 15 residues. CDR1 SGHTA and CDR2 FQGTGA come from the germline V gene.

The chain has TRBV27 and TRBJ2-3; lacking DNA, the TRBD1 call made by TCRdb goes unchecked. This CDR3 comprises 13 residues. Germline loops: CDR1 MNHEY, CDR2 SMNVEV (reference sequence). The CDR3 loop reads CATTGTGADTQYF.

CDR3: CASSSTFVSSYNEQFF. The V call is TRBV18, the J call TRBJ2-1. Germline-derived CDR1 and CDR2 are KGHSH and LQKENI. The CDR3 contains 16 residues.

The CDR3 is CASSLGGQGEAFF. The gene calls are TRBV7-3 and TRBJ1-1; TCRdb picks TRBD1, but there is no DNA to check that call. CDR1 and CDR2 from the germline V gene are SGHTA and FQGTGA. The CDR3 loop spans 13 amino acids.